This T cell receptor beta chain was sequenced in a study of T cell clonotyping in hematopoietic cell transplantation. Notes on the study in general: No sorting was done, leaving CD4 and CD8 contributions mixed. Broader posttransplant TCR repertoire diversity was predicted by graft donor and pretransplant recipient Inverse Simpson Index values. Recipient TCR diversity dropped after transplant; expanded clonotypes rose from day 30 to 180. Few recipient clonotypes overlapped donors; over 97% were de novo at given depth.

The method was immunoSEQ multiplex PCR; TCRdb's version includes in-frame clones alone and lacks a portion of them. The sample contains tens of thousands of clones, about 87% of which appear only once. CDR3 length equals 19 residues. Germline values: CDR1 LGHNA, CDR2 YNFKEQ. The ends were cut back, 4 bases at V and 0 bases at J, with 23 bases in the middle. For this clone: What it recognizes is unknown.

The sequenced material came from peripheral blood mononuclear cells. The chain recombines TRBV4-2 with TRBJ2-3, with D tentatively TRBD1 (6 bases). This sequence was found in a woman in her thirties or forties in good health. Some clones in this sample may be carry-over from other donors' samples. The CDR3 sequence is CASSPNPPLQGPSTDTQYF. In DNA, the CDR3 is TGTGCCAGCAGCCCCAACCCGCCCTTACAGGGCCCTAGCACAGATACGCAGTATTTT.